This T cell receptor beta chain was retrieved from a study of blood T cells in healthy people across ages. Study in general: The capture of about one barcoded beta molecule per two T cells was achieved by template switching. Study-level points and caveats: Long-lived donors carried more naive CD4+ cells and greater diversity than aged donors.

There were healthy Caucasian individuals from Russia, aged roughly 6 to 100, serving as donors. This clonotype has only a few counts. The target antigen is unknown. Its ends do not fully match the called genes, so a read error is possible. It was with a sample-barcoded 5' primer and a J-beta primer mix that a second PCR of about 6 to 12 cycles was run. TCRdb analysed the 5' RACE reads with MiXCR anew, one entry per CDR3 protein. The table records approximately 850,000 distinct CDR3 sequences, 40% to 50% of them present only once. The CDR3 extends over 15 amino acids. CDR1 is SSHAT and CDR2 is FNYEAQ in the germline V gene (reference sequence).

The receptor's source is a man in his 60s in good health. Sequencing input: blood. V gene TRBV7-7 combines with J gene TRBJ2-1, with 13 nucleotides matching TRBD2. CDR3 amino acids: CASSLGLAGENEQFF. DNA for the CDR3: TGTGCTAGCAGCTTAGGACTAGCGGGGGAGAATGAGCAGTTCTTC.